A selection of T cell receptor beta chains follows, all from one sample in a study of PD-L1 blockade in urothelial cancer. Repertoires were generated with immunoSEQ multiplex PCR, while TCRdb's copy carries only in-frame clones and drops some. The sample lists about 45,000 clones; 91% were seen once. Sequencing used PBMCs, obtained around atezolizumab (anti-PD-L1) treatment. The receptors derive from a man aged 70-80 years with urothelial cancer. The CDR3 runs from the conserved cysteine through the conserved F or W. Each record gives: CDR3 DNA, CDR3 protein, J gene, V gene, CDR3 length, clone size, D gene. A D gene is named only where the DNA matches it firmly. Clone size is given for some rows only: seen once, a few or many times, or a class if the clone is expanded.

TGTGCCACCAGACCCTCAGGGGGCCAAGAGACCCAGTACTTC CATRPSGGQETQYF TRBJ2-5 TRBV28 14 once TRBD1
TGTGCCAGCAGGGCCGCTGGGACAGGGGTCGTATCCGAGACCCAGTACTTC CASRAAGTGVVSETQYF TRBJ2-5 TRBV25-1 17 NA TRBD1
TGTGCCAGCAGTGACCCGTGGACTAGCGGGGGTCACTACGAGCAGTACTTC CASSDPWTSGGHYEQYF TRBJ2-7 TRBV6-4 17 NA TRBD2
TGTGCCAGCAGTTCCTCCCCAGGGGTCTATGGCTACACCTTC CASSSSPGVYGYTF TRBJ1-2 TRBV6-5 14 NA NA
TGTGCCAGCAGTTTCCGGGGGAACACCATATATTTT CASSFRGNTIYF TRBJ1-3 TRBV28 12 NA NA
TGTGCCAGCGGGACAGGGGGAAAATTCTACGAGCAGTACTTC CASGTGGKFYEQYF TRBJ2-7 TRBV6-1 14 NA TRBD1
TGCGCCAGCAGCTCGACAGGGAACACCGGGGAGCTGTTTTTT CASSSTGNTGELFF TRBJ2-2 TRBV5-1 14 NA NA
TGCAGCGTCCGCCGGGACAGGGGCACAGATACGCAGTATTTT CSVRRDRGTDTQYF TRBJ2-3 TRBV29-1 14 NA TRBD1
TGTGCCAGCACGAGCGACAGGCTCCATGGCTACACCTTC CASTSDRLHGYTF TRBJ1-2 TRBV28 13 NA NA
TGTGCCAGCAGTTTATCAGTTAATGAGCAGTTCTTC CASSLSVNEQFF TRBJ2-1 TRBV28 12 NA NA
TGCGCCAGCAGCGTACAGGGGATGAACACTGAAGCTTTCTTT CASSVQGMNTEAFF TRBJ1-1 TRBV5-1 14 NA TRBD1
TGTGCCAGCAGCTTAGAGGGCAGCTACAATGAGCAGTTCTTC CASSLEGSYNEQFF TRBJ2-1 TRBV11-3 14 NA NA
TGTGCCAGCAGCTCAACTCGGACCCCAGGGAACTATGGCTACACCTTC CASSSTRTPGNYGYTF TRBJ1-2 TRBV7-8 16 NA NA
TGTGCCAGCAGTGAATACCCCGCCGGGACAGTTTACAATGAGCAGTTCTTC CASSEYPAGTVYNEQFF TRBJ2-1 TRBV6-1 17 NA TRBD1
TGTGCCAGTACACTGGGGAGAGGCTACACCTTC CASTLGRGYTF TRBJ1-2 TRBV19 11 NA NA
TGTGCCAGCAGCTTACCCAGCGGGGGAAGGATAATCAATGAGCAGTTCTTC CASSLPSGGRIINEQFF TRBJ2-1 TRBV5-4 17 NA TRBD2
TGTGCCAGCAGCCAGGACAGGGGGATTAATGAAAAACTGTTTTTT CASSQDRGINEKLFF TRBJ1-4 TRBV14 15 NA TRBD1
TGTGCCAGCTCACCATCAGAGGGCTATGGCTACACCTTC CASSPSEGYGYTF TRBJ1-2 TRBV18 13 NA NA
TGTGCCAGCAGCCCCGGACTAGCGGGAGATACGCAGTATTTT CASSPGLAGDTQYF TRBJ2-3 TRBV7-3 14 NA TRBD2
TGTGCCAGCAGTGCGACGGGACTTGCCTATGGCTACACCTTC CASSATGLAYGYTF TRBJ1-2 TRBV28 14 once NA
TGTGCCAGCGCGGGGATCAGGGGGCAGGGGGAGCAGTTCTTC CASAGIRGQGEQFF TRBJ2-1 TRBV11-2 14 NA TRBD1